This T cell receptor beta chain was captured by sequencing in a study of beta chain features in type 1 diabetes. This clone was picked up a small number of times. The antigen remains unidentified. What was sequenced were expressed TCRB transcripts, since all of the isolated RNA had been reverse transcribed. Generated by immunoSEQ multiplex PCR, the TCRdb table keeps only in-frame clones and is missing some. The repertoire consists of some 150,000 clones, with 9% to 10% occurring once and the leading ten covering 0.7%. General study points: Among patients with Type 1 diabetes, TCRB CDR3s were moderately but significantly shorter in every one of the four CD4+ subsets.

This CDR3 contains 15 residues. Germline assignment: CDR1 MDHEN and CDR2 SYDVKM. Unmatched junction bases numbered 5, after V lost 4 bases and J lost 3 bases. This rearrangement joins TRBV28 to TRBJ1-4, with 7 bases matching TRBD1. The specimen sequenced was central memory CD4+ T cells from blood. This TCR was recovered from a woman aged 30 to 39 with type 1 diabetes. The DNA of the CDR3 is TGTGCCAGCAGTTATCCCGGGACAGCTAATGAAAAACTGTTTTTT. The encoded protein is CASSYPGTANEKLFF. Supplemented by reference TRBV28 and TRBJ1-4, the full variable domain reads DVKVTQSSRYLVKRTGEKVFLECVQDMDHENMFWYRQDPGLGLRLIYFSYDVKMKEKGDIPEGYSVSREKKERFSLILESASTNQTSMYLCASSYPGTANEKLFFGSGTQLSVL.